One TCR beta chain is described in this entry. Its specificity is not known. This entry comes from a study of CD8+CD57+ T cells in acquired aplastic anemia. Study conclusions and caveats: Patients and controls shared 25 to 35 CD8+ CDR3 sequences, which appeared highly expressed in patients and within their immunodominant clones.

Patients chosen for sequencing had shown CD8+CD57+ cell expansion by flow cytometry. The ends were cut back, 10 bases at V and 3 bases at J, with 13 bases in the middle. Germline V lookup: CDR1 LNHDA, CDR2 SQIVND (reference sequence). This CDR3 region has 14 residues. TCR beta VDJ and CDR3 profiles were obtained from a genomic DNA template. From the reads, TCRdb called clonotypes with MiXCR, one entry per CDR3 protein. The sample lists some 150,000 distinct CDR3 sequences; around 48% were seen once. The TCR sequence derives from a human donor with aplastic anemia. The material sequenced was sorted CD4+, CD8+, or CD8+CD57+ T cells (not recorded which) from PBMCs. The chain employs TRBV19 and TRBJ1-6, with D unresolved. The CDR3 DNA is TGTGCCACCCGACTCCGTAACTATAATTCACCCCTCCACTTT. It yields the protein CATRLRNYNSPLHF. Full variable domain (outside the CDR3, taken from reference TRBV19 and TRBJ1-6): DGGITQSPKYLFRKEGQNVTLSCEQNLNHDAMYWYRQDPGQGLRLIYYSQIVNDFQKGDIAEGYSVSREKKESFPLTVTSAQKNPTAFYLCATRLRNYNSPLHFGNGTRLTVT.